A selection of T cell receptor beta chains follows, all from one sample in a study of blood T cell repertoires in COVID-19. Generated by immunoSEQ multiplex PCR, the TCRdb table keeps only in-frame clones and is missing some. The sample has approximately 670,000 clones; over 80% are singletons. What was sequenced was peripheral blood. The receptors originated from a woman aged 18-29 years with acute or convalescent COVID-19. Both conserved end residues are part of each CDR3. The order of the fields is CDR3 protein, CDR3 DNA, J gene, V gene, D gene, clone size. A D gene is named only where the DNA matches it firmly. Rows may omit the clone size; those that give it use once, few, many or a size class.

CDR3: CASSFLGTGVTEAFF
DNA: TGTGCCAGCAGTTTCCTTGGGACAGGGGTCACTGAAGCTTTCTTT
J: TRBJ1-1
V: TRBV28
D: TRBD1
size: NA

CDR3: CASSQSGGPTDTQYF
DNA: TGTGCCAGCAGCCAGAGCGGGGGGCCCACAGATACGCAGTATTTT
J: TRBJ2-3
V: TRBV11-3
D: TRBD2
size: NA

CDR3: CASTSGGANEQFF
DNA: TGTGCCAGTACTAGCGGGGGGGCCAATGAGCAGTTCTTC
J: TRBJ2-1
V: TRBV19
D: TRBD2
size: few

CDR3: CASSGSAGTYNEQFF
DNA: TGTGCCAGCAGTGGTTCAGCGGGGACCTACAATGAGCAGTTCTTC
J: TRBJ2-1
V: TRBV6-4
D: TRBD2
size: few

CDR3: CSVRQGNTEAFF
DNA: TGCAGCGTCAGACAAGGGAACACTGAAGCTTTCTTT
J: TRBJ1-1
V: TRBV29-1
D: NA
size: once

CDR3: CAWSRLSGRNTIYF
DNA: TGTGCCTGGAGTCGCCTCAGTGGGCGAAACACCATATATTTT
J: TRBJ1-3
V: TRBV30
D: NA
size: few

CDR3: CASSGGKWRGTEAFF
DNA: TGTGCCAGCAGCGGCGGCAAATGGCGGGGCACTGAAGCTTTCTTT
J: TRBJ1-1
V: TRBV6-2/TRBV6-3
D: NA
size: NA

CDR3: CASSLRSVGGQYF
DNA: TGTGCCAGCAGCTTACGTTCAGTTGGTGGGCAGTACTTC
J: TRBJ2-7
V: TRBV13
D: NA
size: NA

CDR3: CASRQGSESYNEQFF
DNA: TGTGCCAGCAGACAGGGAAGCGAGTCCTACAATGAGCAGTTCTTC
J: TRBJ2-1
V: TRBV27
D: NA
size: NA

CDR3: CASSMGQNNEQFF
DNA: TGTGCCAGTAGTATGGGGCAAAACAATGAGCAGTTCTTC
J: TRBJ2-1
V: TRBV19
D: NA
size: once

CDR3: CATEQDNTEAFF
DNA: TGTGCCACCGAACAGGACAACACTGAAGCTTTCTTT
J: TRBJ1-1
V: TRBV10-3
D: NA
size: NA

CDR3: CASSSLRGLNQPQHF
DNA: TGTGCCAGCAGCTCCCTCCGAGGGTTGAATCAGCCCCAGCATTTT
J: TRBJ1-5
V: TRBV7-8
D: NA
size: NA

CDR3: CASSAGVPTEAFF
DNA: TGTGCCAGCAGCGCAGGGGTCCCCACTGAAGCTTTCTTT
J: TRBJ1-1
V: TRBV9
D: NA
size: NA

CDR3: CASSRGGNQPQHF
DNA: TGTGCCAGCAGTCGAGGTGGCAATCAGCCCCAGCATTTT
J: TRBJ1-5
V: TRBV2
D: NA
size: NA

CDR3: CASSIARYPETQYF
DNA: TGTGCCAGTAGTATTGCCCGGTATCCAGAGACCCAGTACTTC
J: TRBJ2-5
V: TRBV19
D: NA
size: NA

CDR3: CASSKGGTFVGNYYGYTF
DNA: TGTGCCAGCAGCAAGGGGGGGACTTTTGTCGGAAACTACTATGGCTACACCTTC
J: TRBJ1-2
V: TRBV21-1
D: NA
size: NA

CDR3: CASTRGTYAYEQYF
DNA: TGTGCCAGCACCAGGGGGACCTACGCCTACGAGCAGTACTTC
J: TRBJ2-7
V: TRBV21-1
D: NA
size: NA

CDR3: CASRGGQVQNIQYF
DNA: TGTGCCAGCAGGGGGGGACAGGTCCAAAACATTCAGTACTTC
J: TRBJ2-4
V: TRBV2
D: TRBD1
size: NA

CDR3: CASRQGAWGEQYF
DNA: TGTGCCAGCAGGCAGGGGGCCTGGGGCGAGCAGTACTTC
J: TRBJ2-7
V: TRBV7-4
D: TRBD1
size: NA

CDR3: CASSTLVEGTDTQYF
DNA: TGTGCCAGCAGCACTCTAGTGGAGGGCACAGATACGCAGTATTTT
J: TRBJ2-3
V: TRBV6-5
D: NA
size: NA

CDR3: CASSTGAKNIQYF
DNA: TGTGCCAGTAGTACCGGGGCCAAAAACATTCAGTACTTC
J: TRBJ2-4
V: TRBV19
D: NA
size: once

CDR3: CASSERGSGNTIYF
DNA: TGTGCCAGCAGTGAACGGGGGTCTGGAAACACCATATATTTT
J: TRBJ1-3
V: TRBV25-1
D: NA
size: NA

CDR3: CASSRAGMNTEAFF
DNA: TGTGCCAGTAGTAGGGCCGGGATGAACACTGAAGCTTTCTTT
J: TRBJ1-1
V: TRBV19
D: NA
size: NA

CDR3: CASSFREGGGQPQHF
DNA: TGTGCCAGCAGCTTCCGCGAAGGGGGCGGTCAGCCCCAGCATTTT
J: TRBJ1-5
V: TRBV7-2
D: TRBD1
size: NA

CDR3: CASSQGGETQYF
DNA: TGTGCCAGCAGCCAGGGGGGAGAGACCCAGTACTTC
J: TRBJ2-5
V: TRBV3-1/TRBV3-2
D: NA
size: NA

CDR3: CASSLGHTEQYF
DNA: TGTGCCAGCAGTTTAGGTCACACGGAGCAGTACTTC
J: TRBJ2-7
V: TRBV12-3/TRBV12-4
D: NA
size: NA

CDR3: CASSNRGLDTQYF
DNA: TGTGCCAGCAGCAACAGGGGGCTAGATACGCAGTATTTT
J: TRBJ2-3
V: TRBV5-6
D: TRBD1
size: NA